This T cell receptor (beta chain) came from a study of shared clonotypes between healthy human individuals. Study-wide context: Three CD4 naive, three CD4 memory, two CD8 naive and one CD8 memory plate were used per donor.

Whole-study results and caveats: Compared with memory subsets, naive subsets generally had larger estimated richness.

The authors loaded about 0.2 ug DNA, 30,000 to 35,000 T cell genomes, into sorted-subset replicate PCRs. Data came from immunoSEQ multiplex PCR; TCRdb stores just in-frame clones and leaves some out. The profile covers a few million clones, with approximately 93% appearing a single time and about 0.39% taken by the ten largest. Division of CD4+ cells produced a CD45RA+ naive subset and a CD45RA-negative memory subset. Remarks on this clone: Its antigen is currently unknown.

The ends were cut back, 4 bases at V and 2 bases at J, with 16 bases in the middle. This CDR3 region has 15 residues. CDR1 is SGDLS, CDR2 YYNGEE, per germline. Sequencing input: naive CD4+ T cells from PBMCs. As to subset: CD45RA+ positively selected. The origin of this receptor is a man younger than 35 in good health. Some clones in this sample may be carry-over from other donors' samples. The rearrangement uses TRBV9 and TRBJ2-7; D is possibly TRBD2 (5 bases). Written as DNA, the CDR3 is TGTGCCAGCAGCCCCGCGCCGGCTAGCACCTACGAGCAGTACTTC. Its protein is CASSPAPASTYEQYF. Full variable domain (outside the CDR3, taken from reference TRBV9 and TRBJ2-7): DSGVTQTPKHLITATGQRVTLRCSPRSGDLSVYWYQQSLDQGLQFLIQYYNGEERAKGNILERFSAQQFPDLHSELNLSSLELGDSALYFCASSPAPASTYEQYFGPGTRLTVT.